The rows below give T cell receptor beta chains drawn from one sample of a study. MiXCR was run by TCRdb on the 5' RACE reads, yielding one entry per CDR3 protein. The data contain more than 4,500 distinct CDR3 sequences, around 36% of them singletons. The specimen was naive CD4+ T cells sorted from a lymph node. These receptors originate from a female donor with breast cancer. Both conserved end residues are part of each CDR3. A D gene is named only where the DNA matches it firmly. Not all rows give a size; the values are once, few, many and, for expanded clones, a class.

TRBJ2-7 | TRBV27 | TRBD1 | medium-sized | CASRTGTGSWEQYF | TGTGCCAGCAGAACCGGGACAGGGTCGTGGGAGCAGTACTTC
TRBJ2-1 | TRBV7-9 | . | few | CASSLFWANEQFF | TGTGCCAGCAGCTTATTCTGGGCGAATGAGCAGTTCTTC
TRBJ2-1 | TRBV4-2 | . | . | CASSQDLSGRHNEQFF | TGTGCCAGCAGCCAAGATCTTTCGGGGCGCCACAATGAGCAGTTCTTC
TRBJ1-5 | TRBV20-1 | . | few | CSARGGGPRVSQPQHF | TGCAGTGCTAGAGGGGGGGGACCCAGGGTTAGTCAGCCCCAGCATTTT
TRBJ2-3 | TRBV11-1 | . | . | CASSRSGGRTDTQYF | TGTGCCAGCAGCCGCTCCGGGGGGCGAACAGATACGCAGTATTTT
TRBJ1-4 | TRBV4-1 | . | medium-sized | CASSQVGSLREKLFF | TGCGCCAGCAGCCAAGTTGGCTCCCTCCGTGAAAAACTGTTTTTT
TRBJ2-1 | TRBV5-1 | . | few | CASSLTNSEQFF | TGCGCCAGCAGTCTGACTAATTCTGAGCAGTTCTTC
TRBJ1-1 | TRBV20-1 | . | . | CSASRQSNTGAFF | TGCAGTGCTAGTCGACAATCGAACACTGGAGCTTTCTTT
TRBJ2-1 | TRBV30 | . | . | CAWRAYRGYGRNEQFF | TGTGCCTGGAGAGCCTACCGGGGCTACGGGCGGAATGAGCAGTTCTTC
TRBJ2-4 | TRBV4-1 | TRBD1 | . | CASNQERTGRAKNIQYF | TGCGCCAGCAACCAAGAGAGGACAGGGCGGGCCAAAAACATTCAGTACTTC
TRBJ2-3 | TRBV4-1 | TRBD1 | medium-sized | CASSSDRFTDTQYF | TGCGCCAGCAGCTCGGACAGGTTCACAGATACGCAGTATTTT
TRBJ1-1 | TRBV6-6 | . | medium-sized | CASSYPGARLEAFF | TGTGCCAGCAGTTATCCCGGGGCCAGGTTGGAAGCTTTCTTT
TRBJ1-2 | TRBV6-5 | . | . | CASSYSRGNDGYTF | TGTGCCAGCAGTTACAGCAGAGGGAACGATGGCTACACCTTC
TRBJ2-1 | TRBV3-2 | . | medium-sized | CASSLSALFNEQFF | TGTGCCAGCAGCCTCTCGGCCCTGTTCAATGAGCAGTTCTTC
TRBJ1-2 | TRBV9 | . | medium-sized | CASSETASFNYGYTF | TGTGCCAGCAGCGAGACAGCGTCCTTTAACTATGGCTACACCTTC
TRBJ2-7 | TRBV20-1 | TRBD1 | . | CSADGQGAYEQYF | TGCAGTGCAGACGGACAGGGCGCCTACGAGCAGTACTTC
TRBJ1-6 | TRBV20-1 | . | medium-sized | CSARFGGADYNSPLHF | TGCAGTGCTAGATTCGGGGGGGCTGACTATAATTCACCCCTCCACTTT
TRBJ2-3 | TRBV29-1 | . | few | CSVQQPTTRSTDTQYF | TGCAGCGTACAACAACCTACAACGCGGAGCACAGATACGCAGTATTTT
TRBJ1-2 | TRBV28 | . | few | CASSSAGVTGGYTF | TGTGCCAGCAGTTCGGCAGGAGTGACGGGTGGCTACACCTTC
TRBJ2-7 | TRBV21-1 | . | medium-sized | CASSKNHGTSGSPYEQYF | TGTGCCAGCAGCAAAAACCACGGGACTAGCGGGAGTCCCTACGAGCAGTACTTC
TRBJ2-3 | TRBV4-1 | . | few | CASSQNGPRSTDTQYF | TGCGCCAGCAGCCAGAACGGACCGAGATCTACAGATACGCAGTATTTT
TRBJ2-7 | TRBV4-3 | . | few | CASSQGGWGGPPYEQYF | TGCGCCAGCAGCCAAGGAGGGTGGGGCGGGCCTCCCTACGAGCAGTACTTC
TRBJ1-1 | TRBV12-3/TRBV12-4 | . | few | CASNLARKMNTEAFF | TGTGCCAGCAACCTGGCGAGGAAGATGAACACTGAAGCTTTCTTT
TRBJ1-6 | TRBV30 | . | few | CAWRAPRLDNSPLHF | TGTGCCTGGAGGGCCCCACGATTGGATAATTCACCCCTCCACTTT
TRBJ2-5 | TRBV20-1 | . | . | CSARSPRQGETQYF | TGCAGTGCCCGTTCCCCCAGGCAAGGGGAGACCCAGTACTTC
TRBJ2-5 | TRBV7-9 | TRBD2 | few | CASRQRGPGGTQYF | TGTGCCAGTCGGCAGCGGGGGCCTGGAGGGACCCAGTACTTC
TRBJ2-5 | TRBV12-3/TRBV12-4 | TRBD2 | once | CASRKRGGETQYF | TGTGCCAGCCGCAAGCGGGGCGGGGAGACCCAGTACTTC